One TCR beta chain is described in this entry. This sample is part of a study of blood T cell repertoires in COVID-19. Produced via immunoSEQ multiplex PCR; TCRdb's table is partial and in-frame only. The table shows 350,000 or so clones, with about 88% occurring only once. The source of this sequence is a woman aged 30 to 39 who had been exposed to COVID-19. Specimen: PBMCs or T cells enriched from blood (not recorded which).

Here the CDR3 DNA reads TGTGCCAGCCTTGGCACAGATACGCAGTATTTT. Protein sequence: CASLGTDTQYF. This sequence joins TRBV2 and TRBJ2-3, with D unclear. CDR3 size: 11 residues. Germline CDR1 reads SNHLY; CDR2 reads FYNNEI. V dropped 8 bases and J dropped 1 base, with 4 bases sitting between them.